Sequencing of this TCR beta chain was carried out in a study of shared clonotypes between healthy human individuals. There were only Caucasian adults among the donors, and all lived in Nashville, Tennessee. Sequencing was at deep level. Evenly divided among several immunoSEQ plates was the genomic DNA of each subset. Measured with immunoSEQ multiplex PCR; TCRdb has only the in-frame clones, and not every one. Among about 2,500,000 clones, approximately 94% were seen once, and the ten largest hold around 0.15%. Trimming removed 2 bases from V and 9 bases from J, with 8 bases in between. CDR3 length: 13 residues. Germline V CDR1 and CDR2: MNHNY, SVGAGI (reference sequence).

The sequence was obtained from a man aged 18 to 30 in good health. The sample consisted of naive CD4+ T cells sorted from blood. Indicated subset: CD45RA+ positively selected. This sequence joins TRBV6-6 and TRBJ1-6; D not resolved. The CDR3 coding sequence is TGTGCCAGCAGTTACGACGGGGTTTCACCCCTCCACTTT. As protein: CASSYDGVSPLHF.